This T cell receptor (beta chain) was captured in a study of blood T cell repertoires in COVID-19. At the level of the study: The study drew acute and convalescent COVID-19 samples from the United States, Italy and Spain. T cells, B-cell-depleted T cells, or PBMCs provided the cDNA or gDNA that served as material.

As processed by the authors: From reference gene primer amplification, estimates of nucleated cell counts were derived. The repertoire was sequenced with immunoSEQ multiplex PCR; TCRdb's copy has only in-frame clones and lacks some. V and J calls and clone size are as listed in that table; D and trimming were resolved from the DNA. The sample has about 120,000 clones; around 86% are singletons. Germline V gene data show CDR1 as SGHDN and CDR2 as FVKESK. V shed 6 bases and J shed 0 bases, with 9 bases lying between them. The CDR3 contains 15 residues. The receptor was isolated from a man older than 75 with acute or convalescent COVID-19. This rearrangement joins TRBV14 to TRBJ1-6; D gene ambiguous. Material for sequencing was peripheral blood. The CDR3 sequence: CASSLGVSYNSPLHF. The CDR3 region has the DNA TGTGCCAGCAGTCTGGGAGTCTCCTATAATTCACCCCTCCACTTT.